This TCR beta chain was recorded in a study of early T cells in non-severe SARS-CoV-2 infection. The wider study: The authors sequenced bulk RNA from unsorted whole blood, leaving chains unpaired. Study-level points and caveats: Anti-spike CD8 specificities were favored by VDJdb matching, whose results missed private and CD4 specificities.

Unique molecular identifiers (one per individual cDNA molecule) were attached. One entry per CDR3 protein, called by TCRdb with MiXCR from the 5' RACE reads. This sample has 66,000 or so distinct CDR3 sequences, with about 12% found just once. Comments on this clonotype: Its target is unknown.

CDR1 and CDR2 from the germline V gene are SQVTM and ANQGSEA. The ends were cut back, 6 bases at V and 5 bases at J, with 13 bases in the middle. The CDR3 extends over 12 amino acids. The sequence came from an adult who was a healthcare worker with PCR-confirmed SARS-CoV-2 infection or an uninfected control (not recorded which). The source material was whole blood. The chain combines TRBV29-1 with TRBJ2-5; no clear D. The CDR3 nucleotides read TGCAGCGTGCCCCTTGGCCTCGAGACCCAGTACTTC. This sequence encodes CSVPLGLETQYF.